This entry lists 22 T cell receptor beta chains sequenced from one sample in a study of T cells after yellow fever vaccination. TCRdb re-analysed the 5' RACE reads in MiXCR, keeping a single row per CDR3 protein. The table lists a few hundred thousand distinct CDR3 sequences, roughly 3.5% of them singletons, with about a quarter in the top ten. This specimen consisted of PBMCs, obtained on the day of the yellow fever booster vaccination. The source is a man between 18 and 35 years old who received the YFV17D yellow fever vaccine.

The chain carries TRBV2 and TRBJ2-7; 7 bases are a match to TRBD1. This CDR3 comprises 12 residues. Germline V gene data show CDR1 as SNHLY and CDR2 as FYNNEI. V gave up 7 bases and J gave up 6 bases; unmatched junction bases: 6. The CDR3 sequence: CASMVTGFEQYF. As DNA, the CDR3 is TGTGCCAGCATGGTGACAGGGTTCGAGCAGTACTTC.

This clonotype appeared a few times. The rearrangement joins TRBV10-3 to TRBJ1-5; no definite D call. There are 12 residues in the CDR3. Trimming stripped 6 bases from V and 1 base from J, with 4 bases between. The germline V gene has CDR1 ENHRY and CDR2 SYGVKD. The CDR3 DNA reads TGTGCCATCAGCGGCAGCAATCAGCCCCAGCATTTT. This sequence encodes CAISGSNQPQHF.

This clonotype was seen many times. At one end, the junction sequence differs from germline, possibly due to a read error. The rearrangement links TRBV2 to TRBJ1-4; D not resolved. This CDR3 contains 12 residues. CDR1 SNHLY and CDR2 FYNNEI come from the germline V gene. The DNA of the CDR3 is TGTGCCAGCAGTCCCTTGGAGACGGGTGTCCATTTT. Its protein product is CASSPLETGVHF.

The chain recombines TRBV29-1 with TRBJ2-3; D may be TRBD1 (7 bases). Germline V lookup: CDR1 SQVTM, CDR2 ANQGSEA. This CDR3 has 17 amino acids. V lost 5 bases and J lost 0, with 21 bases in between. The CDR3 DNA reads TGCAGCGTTCATCCCCAGGGGGGCGCCTCTAGCACAGATACGCAGTATTTT. Translated: CSVHPQGGASSTDTQYF.

This clonotype was recorded only once. The chain combines TRBV4-3 with TRBJ2-6; possible D gene TRBD2, 6 bases. The CDR3 is made up of 16 amino acids. V lost 0 bases, J lost 4 bases, and 10 bases lay in between. Germline lookup yields CDR1 LGHNA and CDR2 YSLEER. The CDR3 nucleotides read TGCGCCAGCAGCCAAGATCGGGAGTCCGGGGCCAACGTCCTGACTTTC. Encoded protein: CASSQDRESGANVLTF.

This clonotype was picked up many times. The gene calls are TRBV9 and TRBJ1-5, with D tentatively TRBD1 (6 bases). Trimming cost V 0 bases and J 2 bases, with 9 bases left between them. The CDR3 consists of 15 residues. Germline CDR1 and CDR2: SGDLS and YYNGEE. In DNA form, the CDR3 reads TGTGCCAGCAGCGTAGGGGGGCACGGCAATCAGCCCCAGCATTTT. Its protein is CASSVGGHGNQPQHF.

This clonotype has a handful of counts. V and J are TRBV27 and TRBJ2-2; no reliable D call. Trimming shortened V by 6 bases and J by 3 bases, and 8 bases separated the two germline ends. Germline V gives CDR1 MNHEY, CDR2 SMNVEV (reference sequence). CDR3 length: 13 amino acids. The CDR3 sequence is CASSPLYTGELFF. CDR3 coding DNA: TGTGCCAGCAGCCCCCTCTACACCGGGGAGCTGTTTTTT.

The chain is built from TRBV24-1 and TRBJ1-1, with D hard to call. The CDR3 sequence is 14 residues long. Germline V lookup: CDR1 KGHDR, CDR2 SFDVKD. Trimming cost V 8 bases and J 5 bases, with 17 bases left between them. The CDR3 coding sequence is TGTGCCACCACAGAAAACTTGGAAAGAACTGAAGCTTTCTTT. Protein product: CATTENLERTEAFF.

This chain uses TRBV11-1 with TRBJ2-3; no reliable D call. V was clipped by 5 bases and J by 3 bases, with 9 bases between them. Germline lookup yields CDR1 SGHAT and CDR2 FQDESV (reference sequence). This CDR3 comprises 13 residues. CDR3 bases: TGTGCCAGCAGCGCCCGGATTACAGATACGCAGTATTTT. Its translation: CASSARITDTQYF.

This clonotype was counted a few times. The genes are TRBV6-6 and TRBJ1-4, with a weak D call TRBD1 (6 bases). The V and J ends lost 11 bases and 5 bases respectively, with 12 bases between them. Germline values: CDR1 MNHNY, CDR2 SVGAGI (reference sequence). The CDR3 loop spans 12 amino acids. The CDR3 reads CAGGGLNEKLFF. CDR3 coding DNA: TGTGCCGGGGGCGGATTAAATGAAAAACTGTTTTTT.

This chain connects TRBV5-6 to TRBJ1-4; D gene uncertain. This CDR3 spans 12 amino acids. Germline CDR1 and CDR2: SGHDT and YYEEEE. The germline V and J ends were trimmed by 4 bases and 8 bases, with 9 bases remaining between them. The CDR3 protein is CASSAFREKLFF. The CDR3 DNA sequence: TGTGCCAGCAGCGCCTTTCGGGAAAAACTGTTTTTT.

This clonotype was recorded a few times. The J gene is TRBJ1-1, the V gene TRBV11-2, with D possibly matching TRBD1 (5 bases). Germline loops: CDR1 SGHAT, CDR2 FQNNGV. Trimming shortened V by 4 bases and J by 3 bases, and 15 bases separated the two germline ends. The CDR3 covers 15 residues. CDR3 in DNA: TGTGCCAGCAGCTACAACCGGGGGAGGGACACTGAAGCTTTCTTT. Translation gives CASSYNRGRDTEAFF.

The gene calls are TRBV9 and TRBJ2-4; possibly TRBD1 for D (6 bases). Trimming pared 0 bases from V and 4 bases from J, leaving 11 bases between. This CDR3 has 15 amino acids. The V gene's germline CDR1 is SGDLS and CDR2 YYNGEE. The DNA of the CDR3 is TGTGCCAGCAGCGTAGCCGGACAGACTAAAAACATTCAGTACTTC. It yields the protein CASSVAGQTKNIQYF.

The V and J genes are TRBV7-2 and TRBJ2-7; D possibly matches TRBD1 or TRBD2 (5 bases each). Germline lookup yields CDR1 SGHTA and CDR2 FQGNSA. Between the trimmed V and J ends, which lost 2 bases and 3 bases, there was a span of 14 bases. This CDR3 comprises 15 residues. The CDR3, as DNA: TGTGCCAGCAGCTTATTCCGGGACGGCTACTACGAGCAGTACGTC. It translates to CASSLFRDGYYEQYV.

This clonotype was seen at least ten times. The CDR3 nucleotides read TGTGCCACCAGCAGAGATGGGCAGGGGGCCACTGAAGCTTTCTTT. Translating gives CATSRDGQGATEAFF. The chain carries TRBV15 and TRBJ1-1, with 8 bases aligning to TRBD1. The germline CDR1 and CDR2 sequences are LNHNV and YYDKDF (reference sequence). V dropped 0 bases and J dropped 4; count of bases not matched to a gene: 4. The CDR3 runs to 15 residues. Together with reference TRBV15 and TRBJ1-1, the CDR3 gives the full variable domain: DAMVIQNPRYQVTQFGKPVTLSCSQTLNHNVMYWYQQKSSQAPKLLFHYYDKDFNNEADTPDNFQSRRPNTSFCFLDIRSPGLGDTAMYLCATSRDGQGATEAFFGQGTRLTVV.

The chain recombines TRBV4-1 with TRBJ2-3; maybe TRBD2 (5 bases). Germline V CDR1 and CDR2: MGHRA, YSYEKL. Trimming stripped 4 bases from V and 3 bases from J, with 14 bases between. This CDR3 has 15 residues. The CDR3 region is CASSRISGITDTQYF. CDR3 DNA: TGCGCCAGCAGCCGAATTTCCGGGATAACAGATACGCAGTATTTT.

This clonotype was counted at least ten times. The CDR3 nucleotides are TGTGCCAGCTCACCACCAACAGGGACTGGGGCCAACGTCCTGACTTTC. It is translated as CASSPPTGTGANVLTF. The chain employs TRBV18 and TRBJ2-6, with TRBD1 as a possible D gene (6 bases). The V and J ends lost 0 bases and 2 bases respectively, with 8 bases between them. From germline, CDR1 is KGHSH and CDR2 LQKENI. The CDR3 length is 16 residues.

In this sample, this clonotype turned up many times. This chain links TRBV5-1 with TRBJ2-2, with 9 bases that match TRBD1. CDR3 size: 14 residues. J lost 7 bases, V lost 7 bases, and 8 bases had no gene match. Germline V gene sequence: CDR1 SGHRS, CDR2 YFSETQ. CDR3 coding DNA: TGCGCCAGCTATACAGGGGGCGCCAACGGGGAGCTGTTTTTT. Its translation: CASYTGGANGELFF.

This clonotype was counted ten times or more. The chain joins TRBV12-3 or TRBV12-4 to TRBJ2-5; a weak D match, TRBD1 (5 bases). Trimming took off 0 bases at V and 9 bases at J, with 11 bases between the two ends. CDR3 size: 13 residues. The CDR3 spells CASSLAVEGAQYF. CDR3 coding DNA: TGTGCCAGCAGTTTAGCGGTCGAAGGGGCCCAGTACTTC.

This clonotype has a count of ten or more. The chain links TRBV7-9 to TRBJ1-2; TRBD1 aligns across 8 bases. Per germline, CDR1 SEHNR and CDR2 FQNEAQ (reference sequence). This CDR3 contains 15 residues. After removal of 5 bases from V and 4 bases from J, the junction contained 9 bases not matched to a gene. CDR3 in DNA: TGTGCCAGCAGCCACCGGACAGGGATTAGCTATGGCTACACCTTC. Protein: CASSHRTGISYGYTF.

The chain is built from TRBV9 and TRBJ1-6; TRBD1 agrees at 7 bases. CDR3 length: 14 amino acids. V shed 0 bases, J shed 11 bases, and the junction held 5 bases outside the gene matches. Germline V gene sequence: CDR1 SGDLS, CDR2 YYNGEE. The CDR3 coding sequence is TGTGCCAGCAGCGTAGAAGGACAGGCGACACCCCTCCACTTT. Its protein is CASSVEGQATPLHF.

This clonotype has more than one count but fewer than ten. The V gene is TRBV3-1, the J gene TRBJ1-5; D unclear. V dropped 2 bases and J dropped 5 bases, with 1 base sitting between them. Germline CDR1 and CDR2: LGHDT and YNNKEL (reference sequence). The CDR3 runs to 11 residues. The CDR3 bases are TGTGCCAGCAGCCAATATCAGCCCCAGCATTTT. Amino acid sequence: CASSQYQPQHF. Looking up the rest from reference TRBV3-1 and TRBJ1-5 gives the full variable domain: DTAVSQTPKYLVTQMGNDKSIKCEQNLGHDTMYWYKQDSKKFLKIMFSYNNKELIINETVPNRFSPKSPDKAHLNLHINSLELGDSAVYFCASSQYQPQHFGDGTRLSIL.